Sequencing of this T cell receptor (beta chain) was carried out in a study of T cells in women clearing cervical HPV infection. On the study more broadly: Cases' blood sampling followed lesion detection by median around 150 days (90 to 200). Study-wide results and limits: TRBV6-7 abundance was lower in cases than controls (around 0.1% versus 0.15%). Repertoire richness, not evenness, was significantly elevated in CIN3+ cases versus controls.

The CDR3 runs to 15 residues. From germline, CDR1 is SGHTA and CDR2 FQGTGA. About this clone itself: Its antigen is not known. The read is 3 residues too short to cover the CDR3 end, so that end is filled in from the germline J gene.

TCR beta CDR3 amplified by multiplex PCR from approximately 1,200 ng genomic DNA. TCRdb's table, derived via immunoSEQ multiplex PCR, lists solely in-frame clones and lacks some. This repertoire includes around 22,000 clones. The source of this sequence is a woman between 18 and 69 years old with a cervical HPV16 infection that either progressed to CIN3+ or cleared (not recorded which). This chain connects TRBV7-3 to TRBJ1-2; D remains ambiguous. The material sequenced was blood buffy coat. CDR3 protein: CASSLTSGKVQGYTF. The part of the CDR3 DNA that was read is TGTGCCAGCAGCTTAACATCGGGGAAGGTTCAAGGC.